The 9 T cell receptor beta chains below were found in one sample sequenced in a study of blood T cell repertoires in COVID-19. Produced via immunoSEQ multiplex PCR; TCRdb's table is partial and in-frame only. The data show about 130,000 clones, about 77% seen once. The specimen sequenced was peripheral blood. The receptor set was obtained from a man of 80 years or more with acute or convalescent COVID-19.

DNA of the CDR3: TGTGCCAGCAGCTCGGGACTGACCTCTGATAGCAATCAGCCCCAGCATTTT. Residues: CASSSGLTSDSNQPQHF. The chain joins TRBV3-1 (or the pseudogene TRBV3-2) to TRBJ1-5; D is perhaps TRBD1 (5 bases). Per the germline V gene, CDR1 is LGHDT and CDR2 is YNNKEL (reference sequence). Trimming removed 5 bases from V and 0 bases from J, with 17 bases in between. This CDR3 comprises 17 residues.

In nucleotides, the CDR3 is TGTGCCACCGCGATAGGGGCCAATCAGCCCCAGCATTTT. Residues: CATAIGANQPQHF. The chain employs TRBV15 and TRBJ1-5; maybe TRBD1 (5 bases). The germline CDR1 and CDR2 sequences are LNHNV and YYDKDF (reference sequence). V was cut by 8 bases and J by 3 bases, with 11 bases left in between. The CDR3 covers 13 residues.

The CDR3 protein is CASSSGGWVQRYSTDTQYF. As DNA, the CDR3 is TGTGCCAGCAGCTCAGGGGGCTGGGTCCAGCGGTATAGCACAGATACGCAGTATTTT. The rearrangement links TRBV5-6 to TRBJ2-3, with 8 bases lining up with TRBD1. CDR3 size: 19 residues. Per germline, CDR1 SGHDT and CDR2 YYEEEE. V shed 3 bases, J shed 0 bases, and the junction held 15 bases outside the gene matches.

This CDR3 is CSVGASGGASEQFF. The CDR3, as DNA: TGCAGCGTTGGGGCTAGCGGGGGGGCAAGTGAGCAGTTCTTC. The gene calls are TRBV29-1 and TRBJ2-1; 12 nucleotides agree with TRBD2. The CDR3 is 14 amino acids. V lost 4 bases to trimming and J lost 9 bases; unmatched junction nucleotides: 7. Looked up from germline, CDR1 is SQVTM and CDR2 is ANQGSEA.

This rearrangement joins TRBV2 to TRBJ2-7; 9 nucleotides match TRBD1. Germline V CDR1 and CDR2: SNHLY, FYNNEI. The CDR3 runs to 14 residues. J gave up 4 bases and V 5 bases, and 6 bases lay outside the gene matches. The CDR3 sequence is CASSLDRGRYEQYF. The CDR3 bases are TGTGCCAGCAGTCTAGACAGGGGGAGGTACGAGCAGTACTTC.

The rearrangement joins TRBV6-1 to TRBJ1-1; 7 bases agree with TRBD1. The CDR3 contains 13 residues. Germline V gene sequence: CDR1 MNHNS, CDR2 SASEGT. The V gene end was trimmed by 2 bases and the J gene end by 9 bases; junction bases not matched to a gene: 6. The CDR3 loop is CASSETRDSKAFF. CDR3 DNA sequence: TGTGCCAGCAGTGAAACCCGGGACAGCAAAGCTTTCTTT.

The rearrangement links TRBV19 to TRBJ2-7, with D possibly matching TRBD2 (6 bases). The CDR3 is 15 residues long. Germline-derived CDR1 and CDR2 are LNHDA and SQIVND (reference sequence). The V end lost 5 bases, the J end lost 2 bases, and 16 bases lay between the germline ends. In nucleotides, the CDR3 is TGTGCCAGTAGTTCGTTTGGAGGGAACCCCTACGAGCAGTACTTC. Translated, it gives CASSSFGGNPYEQYF.

This clone was seen repeatedly, ten times or more. The rearrangement joins TRBV20-1 to TRBJ1-2; the match to TRBD1 covers 8 bases. With V trimmed by 4 bases and J by 13 bases, 5 bases remained unmatched. The CDR3 totals 10 residues. CDR1 is DFQATT and CDR2 is SNEGSKA in the germline V gene (reference sequence). In DNA, the CDR3 is TGCAGTGCTAAAGGACAGGGTCTCACCTTC. Translated, it gives CSAKGQGLTF.

The chain joins TRBV5-4 to TRBJ2-7; TRBD1 matches at 10 bases. CDR1 is SGHNT and CDR2 is YYREEE in the germline V gene (reference sequence). The CDR3 totals 16 residues. V shed 0 bases, J shed 6 bases, and the junction held 9 bases outside the gene matches. The CDR3 here is CASSLGVRTGGSEQYF. DNA of the CDR3: TGTGCCAGCAGCTTGGGTGTTAGGACAGGGGGTTCCGAGCAGTACTTC. The full variable domain, completed using reference TRBV5-4 and TRBJ2-7, is ETGVTQSPTHLIKTRGQQVTLRCSSQSGHNTVSWYQQALGQGPQFIFQYYREEENGRGNFPPRFSGLQFPNYSSELNVNALELDDSALYLCASSLGVRTGGSEQYFGPGTRLTVT.